Given below is one TCR beta chain in context. Germline V gives CDR1 SGDLS, CDR2 YYNGEE. V dropped 3 bases and J dropped 5; count of bases not matched to a gene: 12. The CDR3 runs 16 residues. The sample comes from a study of shared T cell receptors in the human thymus. Generated by immunoSEQ multiplex PCR, the TCRdb table keeps only in-frame clones and is missing some. The repertoire holds hundreds of thousands of clones, approximately 87% seen once, with 0.0094% in the top ten. These records were also assigned to another study, of human thymus T cells.

This clonotype was sampled from a boy younger than two with a congenital heart defect. The J gene is TRBJ2-7, the V gene TRBV9; TRBD1 aligns across 9 bases. The sequenced sample consisted of thymocytes. CDR3 DNA: TGTGCCAGCAGCGGGCGAACAGGGGGCAGCTTGGACGAGCAGTACTTC. This gives the protein CASSGRTGGSLDEQYF.